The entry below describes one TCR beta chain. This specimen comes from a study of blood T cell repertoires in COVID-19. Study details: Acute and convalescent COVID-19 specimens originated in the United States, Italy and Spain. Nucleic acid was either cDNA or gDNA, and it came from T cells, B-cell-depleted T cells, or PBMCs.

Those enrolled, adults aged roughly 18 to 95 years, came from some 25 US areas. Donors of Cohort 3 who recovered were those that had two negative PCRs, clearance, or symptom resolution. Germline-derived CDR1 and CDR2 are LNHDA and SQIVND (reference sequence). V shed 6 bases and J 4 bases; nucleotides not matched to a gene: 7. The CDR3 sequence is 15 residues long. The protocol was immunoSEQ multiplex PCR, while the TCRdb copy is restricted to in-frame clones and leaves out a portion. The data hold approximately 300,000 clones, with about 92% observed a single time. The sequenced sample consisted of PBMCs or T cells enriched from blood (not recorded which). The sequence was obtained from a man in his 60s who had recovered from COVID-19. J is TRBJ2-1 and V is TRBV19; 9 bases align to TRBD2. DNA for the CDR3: TGTGCCAGTAGAAACAGCGGGGGGACGTACAATGAGCAGTTCTTC. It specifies CASRNSGGTYNEQFF.